The text below deals with one T cell receptor beta chain. This record belongs to a study of cytomegalovirus exposure and HLA in healthy donors. Primers included in the PCR were 60 Vbeta and 13 Jbeta primers. Only in-frame clones appear in the TCRdb table, and some are missing; sequencing was by immunoSEQ multiplex PCR. The top ten hold roughly 2.7% of the sample, which has almost 95,000 clones, approximately 70% seen once. Input material: PBMCs. This TCR was recovered from a man aged 45-60 years in good health and CMV-seronegative.

In DNA form, the CDR3 reads TGTGCCAGCAGTGTGGACAGAAGGTATGGCTACACCTTC. This codes for CASSVDRRYGYTF. The gene calls are TRBV2 and TRBJ1-2, with a weak D call TRBD1 (6 bases). This CDR3 has 13 amino acids. From germline, CDR1 is SNHLY and CDR2 FYNNEI. V dropped 4 bases and J dropped 5 bases, with 11 bases sitting between them.